These T cell receptor beta chains were read from a single sample in a study of CD8+ T cells in alopecia areata. Measured with immunoSEQ multiplex PCR; TCRdb has only the in-frame clones, and not every one. The sample has over 150,000 clones, approximately 60% seen once; the top ten hold 12% to 15%. The starting material was CD4+ T cells sorted from blood, obtained at week 24, from a patient treated with tofacitinib. Source of these receptors: a human donor with alopecia areata. CDR3s include the opening cysteine and the closing phenylalanine or tryptophan. A D gene is named only where the DNA matches it firmly. Clone size, where shown, is once, few, many, or a class for clones that have expanded.

v_gene: TRBV5-6; d_gene: -; j_gene: TRBJ2-5; abundance: -; CDR3aa: CASSPSYQETQYF; CDR3nt: TGTGCCAGCAGCCCAAGTTACCAAGAGACCCAGTACTTC
v_gene: TRBV27; d_gene: TRBD2; j_gene: TRBJ2-5; abundance: -; CDR3aa: CASRPVTGTSGAETQYF; CDR3nt: TGTGCCAGCAGGCCGGTAACGGGGACTAGCGGGGCTGAGACCCAGTACTTC
v_gene: TRBV6-1; d_gene: TRBD1; j_gene: TRBJ1-2; abundance: -; CDR3aa: CASTQSGQGAVGYTF; CDR3nt: TGTGCCAGCACCCAAAGCGGCCAGGGGGCGGTAGGCTACACCTTC
v_gene: TRBV7-2; d_gene: -; j_gene: TRBJ1-5; abundance: few; CDR3aa: CASRSRSDQPQHF; CDR3nt: TGTGCCAGCAGATCACGGTCCGATCAGCCCCAGCATTTT
v_gene: TRBV6-1; d_gene: TRBD1; j_gene: TRBJ2-5; abundance: -; CDR3aa: CASRKGAGSDPTQYF; CDR3nt: TGTGCCAGCAGGAAGGGGGCCGGTTCAGATCCGACCCAGTACTTC
v_gene: TRBV6-6; d_gene: -; j_gene: TRBJ2-7; abundance: -; CDR3aa: CASSSTASSYEQYF; CDR3nt: TGTGCCAGCAGTTCGACAGCGTCCTCCTACGAGCAGTACTTC
v_gene: TRBV29-1; d_gene: -; j_gene: TRBJ2-7; abundance: few; CDR3aa: CSAGAQGKNEQYF; CDR3nt: TGCAGCGCCGGGGCGCAGGGAAAGAACGAGCAGTACTTC
v_gene: TRBV4-2; d_gene: -; j_gene: TRBJ2-6; abundance: -; CDR3aa: CASSQARAVAGANVLTF; CDR3nt: TGTGCCAGCAGCCAAGCGCGAGCGGTGGCTGGGGCCAACGTCCTGACTTTC
v_gene: TRBV30; d_gene: TRBD2; j_gene: TRBJ2-5; abundance: -; CDR3aa: CAWRAIAGNQETQYF; CDR3nt: TGTGCCTGGAGGGCCATAGCGGGGAACCAAGAGACCCAGTACTTC
v_gene: TRBV19; d_gene: TRBD1; j_gene: TRBJ2-1; abundance: once; CDR3aa: CASSATGVNEQFF; CDR3nt: TGTGCCAGTAGTGCTACAGGGGTCAATGAGCAGTTCTTC
v_gene: TRBV29-1; d_gene: TRBD1; j_gene: TRBJ2-5; abundance: -; CDR3aa: CSVRRGQTLYQETQYF; CDR3nt: TGCAGCGTCCGACGGGGACAGACTCTGTACCAAGAGACCCAGTACTTC
v_gene: TRBV5-1; d_gene: -; j_gene: TRBJ1-2; abundance: once; CDR3aa: CASSFGDRNYGYTF; CDR3nt: TGCGCCAGCAGCTTTGGAGACAGAAACTATGGCTACACCTTC
v_gene: TRBV30; d_gene: -; j_gene: TRBJ2-4; abundance: -; CDR3aa: CAWNPRGAKNIQYF; CDR3nt: TGTGCCTGGAACCCCCGTGGGGCCAAAAACATTCAGTACTTC
v_gene: TRBV15; d_gene: TRBD1; j_gene: TRBJ1-3; abundance: -; CDR3aa: CATSGDRASGNTIYF; CDR3nt: TGTGCCACCAGCGGCGACAGGGCATCTGGAAACACCATATATTTT
v_gene: TRBV6-5; d_gene: -; j_gene: TRBJ2-3; abundance: few; CDR3aa: CASRSMTDTQYF; CDR3nt: TGTGCCAGCAGATCGATGACAGATACGCAGTATTTT
v_gene: TRBV30; d_gene: -; j_gene: TRBJ2-7; abundance: -; CDR3aa: CAWSVGGPTEQYF; CDR3nt: TGTGCCTGGAGTGTCGGCGGACCTACGGAGCAGTACTTC
v_gene: TRBV6-5; d_gene: TRBD1; j_gene: TRBJ2-7; abundance: few; CDR3aa: CASSYRTGYEQYF; CDR3nt: TGTGCCAGCAGTTACCGGACAGGGTATGAGCAGTACTTC
v_gene: TRBV30; d_gene: TRBD1; j_gene: TRBJ1-2; abundance: -; CDR3aa: CAWSVTGGGYTF; CDR3nt: TGTGCCTGGAGTGTGACAGGGGGTGGCTACACCTTC
v_gene: TRBV5-6; d_gene: -; j_gene: TRBJ1-2; abundance: few; CDR3aa: CASSLGHQLYGYTF; CDR3nt: TGTGCCAGCAGCTTGGGACACCAGTTATATGGCTACACCTTC
v_gene: TRBV29-1; d_gene: TRBD1; j_gene: TRBJ1-1; abundance: -; CDR3aa: CSVRTGRGNTEAFF; CDR3nt: TGCAGCGTCAGGACAGGGCGGGGGAACACTGAAGCTTTCTTT
v_gene: TRBV14; d_gene: TRBD1; j_gene: TRBJ1-3; abundance: -; CDR3aa: CASSQSGQGNTIYF; CDR3nt: TGTGCCAGCAGCCAGTCGGGACAGGGAAACACCATATATTTT
v_gene: TRBV5-4; d_gene: TRBD2; j_gene: TRBJ2-5; abundance: -; CDR3aa: CASSFRLAGGLLETQYF; CDR3nt: TGTGCCAGCAGCTTTAGACTAGCGGGGGGGCTTCTGGAGACCCAGTACTTC
v_gene: TRBV4-1; d_gene: -; j_gene: TRBJ1-2; abundance: -; CDR3aa: CASSQEGTLYGYTF; CDR3nt: TGCGCCAGCAGCCAAGAAGGGACCCTCTATGGCTACACCTTC
v_gene: TRBV7-9; d_gene: -; j_gene: TRBJ2-2; abundance: -; CDR3aa: CASSLVGGELFF; CDR3nt: TGTGCCAGCAGCTTAGTTGGCGGGGAGCTGTTTTTT
v_gene: TRBV9; d_gene: -; j_gene: TRBJ2-3; abundance: -; CDR3aa: CASSVGGRGPDTQYF; CDR3nt: TGTGCCAGCAGCGTAGGAGGGCGGGGCCCAGATACGCAGTATTTT
v_gene: TRBV14; d_gene: TRBD1; j_gene: TRBJ1-2; abundance: few; CDR3aa: CASSIPGGWGYTF; CDR3nt: TGTGCCAGCAGCATACCAGGGGGCTGGGGCTACACCTTC
v_gene: TRBV4-2; d_gene: -; j_gene: TRBJ2-5; abundance: -; CDR3aa: CASSPGPGEETQYF; CDR3nt: TGTGCCAGCAGCCCCGGCCCTGGGGAAGAGACCCAGTACTTC
v_gene: TRBV5-1; d_gene: -; j_gene: TRBJ2-1; abundance: -; CDR3aa: CASSPTGQTYNEQFF; CDR3nt: TGCGCCAGCAGCCCAACCGGACAGACGTACAATGAGCAGTTCTTC
v_gene: TRBV10-2; d_gene: TRBD2; j_gene: TRBJ2-5; abundance: -; CDR3aa: CASSERGGRWETQYF; CDR3nt: TGCGCCAGCAGTGAGCGGGGGGGTCGATGGGAGACCCAGTACTTC
v_gene: TRBV29-1; d_gene: -; j_gene: TRBJ1-1; abundance: -; CDR3aa: CSGLDSYTEAFF; CDR3nt: TGCAGCGGACTGGACAGCTACACTGAAGCTTTCTTT
v_gene: TRBV14; d_gene: -; j_gene: TRBJ2-7; abundance: few; CDR3aa: CASSLSLSYEQYF; CDR3nt: TGTGCCAGCAGCCTCAGCCTCTCCTACGAGCAGTACTTC
v_gene: TRBV6-5; d_gene: TRBD1; j_gene: TRBJ1-2; abundance: once; CDR3aa: CASSDRGGNGYTF; CDR3nt: TGTGCCAGCAGTGACAGGGGAGGTAATGGCTACACCTTC
v_gene: TRBV11-2; d_gene: -; j_gene: TRBJ2-2; abundance: few; CDR3aa: CASSLWLTGELFF; CDR3nt: TGTGCCAGCAGCTTATGGTTAACCGGGGAGCTGTTTTTT
v_gene: TRBV27; d_gene: -; j_gene: TRBJ2-7; abundance: -; CDR3aa: CASSRTGSSYEQYF; CDR3nt: TGTGCCAGCAGCCGGACGGGCAGCTCCTACGAGCAGTACTTC
v_gene: TRBV4-1; d_gene: TRBD2; j_gene: TRBJ2-5; abundance: few; CDR3aa: CASSGLGPQETQYF; CDR3nt: TGCGCCAGCAGCGGACTAGGTCCGCAAGAGACCCAGTACTTC
v_gene: TRBV5-1; d_gene: TRBD2; j_gene: TRBJ2-7; abundance: -; CDR3aa: CASSLASGLAGYEQYF; CDR3nt: TGCGCCAGCAGCTTGGCCTCTGGACTAGCGGGCTACGAGCAGTACTTC
v_gene: TRBV2; d_gene: -; j_gene: TRBJ2-6; abundance: -; CDR3aa: CASIPTSAGANVLTF; CDR3nt: TGTGCCAGCATTCCCACAAGCGCTGGGGCCAACGTCCTGACTTTC
v_gene: TRBV29-1; d_gene: -; j_gene: TRBJ1-5; abundance: -; CDR3aa: CSAYDGGSQPQHF; CDR3nt: TGCAGCGCCTATGATGGGGGTAGCCAGCCCCAGCATTTT
v_gene: TRBV7-9; d_gene: TRBD2; j_gene: TRBJ2-5; abundance: -; CDR3aa: CASSRPTSGETQYF; CDR3nt: TGTGCCAGCAGCCGACCGACTAGCGGGGAGACCCAGTACTTC
v_gene: TRBV13; d_gene: -; j_gene: TRBJ2-7; abundance: few; CDR3aa: CASSSTGATSSYEQYF; CDR3nt: TGTGCCAGCAGCTCCACCGGGGCGACGAGCTCCTACGAGCAGTACTTC
v_gene: TRBV9; d_gene: -; j_gene: TRBJ1-2; abundance: -; CDR3aa: CASTNRASATF; CDR3nt: TGTGCCAGCACCAACAGGGCCTCTGCCACCTTC
v_gene: TRBV18; d_gene: -; j_gene: TRBJ1-1; abundance: -; CDR3aa: CASSPVQDTEAFF; CDR3nt: TGTGCCAGCTCACCAGTACAGGACACTGAAGCTTTCTTT
v_gene: TRBV4-2; d_gene: -; j_gene: TRBJ1-5; abundance: medium-sized; CDR3aa: CASSQRQGDDQPQHF; CDR3nt: TGTGCCAGCAGCCAACGGCAGGGAGACGATCAGCCCCAGCATTTT
v_gene: TRBV30; d_gene: -; j_gene: TRBJ1-2; abundance: -; CDR3aa: CACTDLGYGYTF; CDR3nt: TGTGCCTGTACGGACTTAGGTTATGGCTACACCTTC
v_gene: TRBV4-2; d_gene: -; j_gene: TRBJ2-4; abundance: -; CDR3aa: CASSQEETIRAKNIQYF; CDR3nt: TGTGCCAGCAGCCAAGAGGAGACGATACGGGCCAAAAACATTCAGTACTTC
v_gene: TRBV6-5; d_gene: -; j_gene: TRBJ1-1; abundance: few; CDR3aa: CASSPPWNTEAFF; CDR3nt: TGTGCCAGCAGTCCTCCCTGGAACACTGAAGCTTTCTTT
v_gene: TRBV4-1; d_gene: -; j_gene: TRBJ2-3; abundance: -; CDR3aa: CASSQVAGYSTDTQYF; CDR3nt: TGCGCCAGCAGCCAAGTGGCGGGGTATAGCACAGATACGCAGTATTTT
v_gene: TRBV29-1; d_gene: -; j_gene: TRBJ1-1; abundance: -; CDR3aa: CSVSGNAEAFF; CDR3nt: TGCAGCGTTTCAGGGAACGCTGAAGCTTTCTTT